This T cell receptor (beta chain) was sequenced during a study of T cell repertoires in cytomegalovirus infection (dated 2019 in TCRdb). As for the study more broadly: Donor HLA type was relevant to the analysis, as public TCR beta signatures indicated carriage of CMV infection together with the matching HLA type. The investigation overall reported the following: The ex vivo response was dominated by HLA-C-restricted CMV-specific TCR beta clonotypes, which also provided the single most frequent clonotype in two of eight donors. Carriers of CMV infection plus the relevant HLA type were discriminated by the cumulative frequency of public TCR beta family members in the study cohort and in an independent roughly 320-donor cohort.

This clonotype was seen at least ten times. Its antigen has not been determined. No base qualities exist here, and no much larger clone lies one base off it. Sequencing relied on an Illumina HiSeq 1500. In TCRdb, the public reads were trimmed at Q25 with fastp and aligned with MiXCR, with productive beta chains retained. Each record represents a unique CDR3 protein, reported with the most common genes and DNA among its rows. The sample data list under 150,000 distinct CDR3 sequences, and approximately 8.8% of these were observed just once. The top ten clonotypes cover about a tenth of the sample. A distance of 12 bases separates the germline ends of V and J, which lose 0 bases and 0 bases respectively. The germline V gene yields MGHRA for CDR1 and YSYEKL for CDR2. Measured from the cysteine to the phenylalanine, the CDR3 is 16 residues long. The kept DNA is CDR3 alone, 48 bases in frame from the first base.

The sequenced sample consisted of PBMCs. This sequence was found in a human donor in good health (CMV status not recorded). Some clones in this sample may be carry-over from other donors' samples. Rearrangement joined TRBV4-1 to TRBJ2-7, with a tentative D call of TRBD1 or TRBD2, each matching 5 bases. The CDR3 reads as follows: CASSQDPAGSSYEQYF. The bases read TGCGCCAGCAGCCAAGATCCTGCAGGGAGCTCCTACGAGCAGTACTTC.